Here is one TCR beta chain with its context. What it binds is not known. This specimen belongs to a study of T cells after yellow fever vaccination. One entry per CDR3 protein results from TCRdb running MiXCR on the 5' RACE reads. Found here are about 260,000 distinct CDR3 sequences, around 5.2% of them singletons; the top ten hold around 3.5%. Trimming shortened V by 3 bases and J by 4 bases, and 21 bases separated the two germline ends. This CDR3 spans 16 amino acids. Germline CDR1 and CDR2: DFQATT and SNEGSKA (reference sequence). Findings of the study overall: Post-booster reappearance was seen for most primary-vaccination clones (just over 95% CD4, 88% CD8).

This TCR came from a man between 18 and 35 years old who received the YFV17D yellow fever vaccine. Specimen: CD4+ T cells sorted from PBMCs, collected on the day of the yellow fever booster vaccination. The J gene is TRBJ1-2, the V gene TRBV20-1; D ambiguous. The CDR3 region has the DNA TGCAGTGCTAGCACCCAGAGGAGAGGAGTCGGCTATGGCTACACCTTC. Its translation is CSASTQRRGVGYGYTF.